The entry below gives a single T cell receptor beta chain sequence along with its context. This sample was taken from a study of blood T cell repertoires in COVID-19. Study-level background: Spain, Italy and the United States supplied samples that represented acute and convalescent COVID-19. PBMCs, B-cell-depleted T cells, or T cells provided the cDNA or gDNA that made up the material.

This CDR3 contains 15 residues. The V and J ends lost 3 bases and 5 bases, in that order; junction bases with no gene match: 9. Germline V gene sequence: CDR1 DFQATT, CDR2 SNEGSKA (reference sequence). In the authors' methods: Counts of nucleated cells, estimated from reference gene primer amplification, were obtained. Using immunoSEQ multiplex PCR, the repertoire was profiled, and TCRdb retains in-frame clones only, with some absent. V and J calls and clone size come straight from that table; D and trimming were deduced from the DNA. The table shows under 25,000 clones, with roughly 88% occurring only once.

The chain recombines TRBV20-1 with TRBJ2-3; 9 bases align to TRBD2. The sequencing input was peripheral blood. The TCR comes from a man in his 70s in a cohort sampled during active COVID-19. The CDR3 DNA sequence: TGCAGTGCTAGTCGCGGGAGGGCCAGGGGAGATACGCAGTATTTT. Protein: CSASRGRARGDTQYF.